This T cell receptor beta chain was identified during a study of blood T cell repertoires in COVID-19. The CDR3 totals 13 residues. Germline loops: CDR1 SGHDT, CDR2 YYEEEE. Germline trimming cut 4 bases from V and 3 bases from J; bases unmatched to any gene: 4. This clone was picked up one time. This table comes from immunoSEQ multiplex PCR, and its TCRdb copy is limited to in-frame clones, with some not included. Here the sample spans around 160,000 clones, approximately 79% being singletons. The material sequenced was peripheral blood. This TCR was recovered from a woman at least 80 years old with acute or convalescent COVID-19. This chain uses TRBV5-6 with TRBJ2-7; 7 nucleotides line up with TRBD1. The CDR3 sequence is CASSRQGRYEQYF. Here the CDR3 DNA reads TGTGCCAGCAGCAGACAGGGTCGCTACGAGCAGTACTTC. The full variable domain, rest sourced from reference TRBV5-6 and TRBJ2-7, is DAGVTQSPTHLIKTRGQQVTLRCSPKSGHDTVSWYQQALGQGPQFIFQYYEEEERQRGNFPDRFSGHQFPNYSSELNVNALLLGDSALYLCASSRQGRYEQYFGPGTRLTVT.